This T cell receptor (beta chain) was obtained from a study of memory CD4+ T cells and cytomegalovirus serostatus. This clone has just one count. CDR3 size: 16 residues. Germline assignment: CDR1 SGHDT and CDR2 YYEEEE. The ends were cut back, 4 bases at V and 5 bases at J, with 18 bases in the middle. Libraries were prepared by immunoSEQ multiplex PCR; TCRdb keeps only in-frame clonotypes and omits some of them. The sample shows about 57,000 clones, roughly 80% of them seen only once. The sort gate was single viable CD3+CD4+CD8-CD45RO+ cells for memory CD4+ T cells. Serostatus was set by detecting CMV pp150, pp28, p38, p52 IgG.

J is TRBJ2-2 and V is TRBV5-6; a possible D gene is TRBD2 (6 bases). This receptor was obtained from an adult in good health and CMV-seronegative. Material: memory CD4+ T cells from blood. CDR3: CASSPPAGHLTGELFF. The CDR3 DNA sequence: TGTGCCAGCAGCCCCCCAGCGGGCCACTTAACCGGGGAGCTGTTTTTT.